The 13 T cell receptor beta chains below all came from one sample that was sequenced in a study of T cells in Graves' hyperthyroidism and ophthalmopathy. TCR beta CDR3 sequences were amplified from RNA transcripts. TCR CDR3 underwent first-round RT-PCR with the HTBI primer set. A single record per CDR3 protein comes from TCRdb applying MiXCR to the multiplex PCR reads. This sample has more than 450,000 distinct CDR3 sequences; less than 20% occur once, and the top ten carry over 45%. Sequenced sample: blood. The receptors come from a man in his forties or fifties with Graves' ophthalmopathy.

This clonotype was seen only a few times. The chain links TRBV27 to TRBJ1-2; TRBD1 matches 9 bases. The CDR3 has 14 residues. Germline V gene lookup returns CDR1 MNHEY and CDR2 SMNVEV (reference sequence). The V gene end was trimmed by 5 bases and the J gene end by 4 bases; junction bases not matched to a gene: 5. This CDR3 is CASSRTGATYGYTF. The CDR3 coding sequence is TGTGCCAGCAGTAGGACAGGGGCGACCTATGGCTACACCTTC.

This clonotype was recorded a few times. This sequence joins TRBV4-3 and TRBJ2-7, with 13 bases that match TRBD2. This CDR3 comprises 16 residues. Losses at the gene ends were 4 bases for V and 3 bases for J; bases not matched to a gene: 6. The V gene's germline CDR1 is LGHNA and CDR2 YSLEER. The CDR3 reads CASSPNGLAGDYEQYF. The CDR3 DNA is TGCGCCAGCAGCCCAAATGGACTAGCGGGAGACTACGAGCAGTACTTC.

The CDR3 loop is CASSQIIAGESYEQYF. CDR3 DNA: TGTGCCAGCAGCCAGATCATAGCGGGAGAGTCCTACGAGCAGTACTTC. The rearrangement joins TRBV16 to TRBJ2-7; 9 positions match TRBD2. CDR3 length: 16 residues. V was pared by 3 bases and J by 1 base, with 7 bases of the junction left unmatched. Germline lookup yields CDR1 KGHSY and CDR2 FQNENV.

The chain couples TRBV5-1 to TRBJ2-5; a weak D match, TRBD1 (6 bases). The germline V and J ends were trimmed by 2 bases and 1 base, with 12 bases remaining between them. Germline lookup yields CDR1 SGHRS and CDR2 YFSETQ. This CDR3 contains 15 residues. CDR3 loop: CASSFPEGGQETQYF. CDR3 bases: TGCGCCAGCAGCTTCCCGGAAGGGGGCCAAGAGACCCAGTACTTC.

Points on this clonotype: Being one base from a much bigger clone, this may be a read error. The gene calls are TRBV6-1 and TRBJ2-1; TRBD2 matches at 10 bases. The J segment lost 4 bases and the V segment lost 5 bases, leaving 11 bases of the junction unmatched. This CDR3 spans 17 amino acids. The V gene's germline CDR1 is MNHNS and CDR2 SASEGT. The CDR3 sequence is CASSHGPGLAMYNEQFF. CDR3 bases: TGTGCCAGCAGTCACGGGCCGGGACTAGCGATGTACAATGAGCAGTTCTTC.

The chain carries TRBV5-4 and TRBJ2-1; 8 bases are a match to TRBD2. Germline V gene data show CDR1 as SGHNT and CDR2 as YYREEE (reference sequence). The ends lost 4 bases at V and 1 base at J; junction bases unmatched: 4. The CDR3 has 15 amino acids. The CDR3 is CASSLKRESYNEQFF. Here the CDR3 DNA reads TGTGCCAGCAGCCTTAAGCGGGAGTCCTACAATGAGCAGTTCTTC.

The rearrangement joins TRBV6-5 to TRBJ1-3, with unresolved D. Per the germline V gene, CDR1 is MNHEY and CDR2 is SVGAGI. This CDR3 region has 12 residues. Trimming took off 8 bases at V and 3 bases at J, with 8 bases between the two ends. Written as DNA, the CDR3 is TGTGCCAGCTCTGGCCTTGGAAACACCATATATTTT. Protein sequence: CASSGLGNTIYF.

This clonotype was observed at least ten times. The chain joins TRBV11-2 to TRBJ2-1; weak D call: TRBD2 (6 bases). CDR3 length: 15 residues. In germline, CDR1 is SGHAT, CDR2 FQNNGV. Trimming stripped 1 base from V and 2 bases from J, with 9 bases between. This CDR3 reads CASSLGLATYNEQFF. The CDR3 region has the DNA TGTGCCAGCAGCTTAGGGCTAGCGACCTACAATGAGCAGTTCTTC.

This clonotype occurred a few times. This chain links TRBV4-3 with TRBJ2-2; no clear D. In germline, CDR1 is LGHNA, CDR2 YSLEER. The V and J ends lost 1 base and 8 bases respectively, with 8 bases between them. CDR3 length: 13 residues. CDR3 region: CASSQVKRGELFF. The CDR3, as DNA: TGCGCCAGCAGCCAAGTAAAGAGAGGGGAGCTGTTTTTT.

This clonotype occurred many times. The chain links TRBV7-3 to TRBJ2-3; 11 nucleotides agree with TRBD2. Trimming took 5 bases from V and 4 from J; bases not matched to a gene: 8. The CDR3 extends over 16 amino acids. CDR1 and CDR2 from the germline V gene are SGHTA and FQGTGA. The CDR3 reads CASSLGFSGRADTQYF. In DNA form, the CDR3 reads TGTGCCAGCAGCCTCGGGTTTAGCGGGAGGGCAGATACGCAGTATTTT.

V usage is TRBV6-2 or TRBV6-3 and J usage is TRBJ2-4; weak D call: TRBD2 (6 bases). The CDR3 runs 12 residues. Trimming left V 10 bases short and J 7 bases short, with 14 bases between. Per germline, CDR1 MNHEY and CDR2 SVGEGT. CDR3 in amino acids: CATNSGTNIQYF. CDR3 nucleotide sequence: TGTGCCACCAACTCCGGGACTAACATTCAGTACTTC.

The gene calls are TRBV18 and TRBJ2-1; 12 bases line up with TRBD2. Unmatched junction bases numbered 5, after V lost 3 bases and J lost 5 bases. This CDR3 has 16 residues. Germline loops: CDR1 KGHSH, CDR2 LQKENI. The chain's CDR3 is CASSPQTSGGNNEQFF. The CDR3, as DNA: TGTGCCAGCTCACCTCAAACTAGCGGGGGGAACAATGAGCAGTTCTTC.

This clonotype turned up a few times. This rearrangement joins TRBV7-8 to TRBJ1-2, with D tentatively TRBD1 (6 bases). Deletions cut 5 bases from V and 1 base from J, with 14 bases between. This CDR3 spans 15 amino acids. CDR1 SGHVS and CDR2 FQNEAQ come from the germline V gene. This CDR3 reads CASSTGARSNYGYTF. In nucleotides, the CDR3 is TGTGCCAGCAGCACGGGGGCGCGTAGTAACTATGGCTACACCTTC.